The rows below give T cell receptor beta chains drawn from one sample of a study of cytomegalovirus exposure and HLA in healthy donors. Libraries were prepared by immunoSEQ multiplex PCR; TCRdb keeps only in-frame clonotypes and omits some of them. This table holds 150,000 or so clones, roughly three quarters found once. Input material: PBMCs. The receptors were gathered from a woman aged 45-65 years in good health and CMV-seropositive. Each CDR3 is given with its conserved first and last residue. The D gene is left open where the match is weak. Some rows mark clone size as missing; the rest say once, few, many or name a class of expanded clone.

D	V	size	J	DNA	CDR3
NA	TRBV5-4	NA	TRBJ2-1	TGTGCCAGCAGCTTCGGTGGGGCCCGGAGCTCCTACAATGAGCAGTTCTTC	CASSFGGARSSYNEQFF
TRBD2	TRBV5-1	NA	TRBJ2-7	TGCGCCAGCACAGGGACTAGCAGCAGGGAGCAGTACTTC	CASTGTSSREQYF
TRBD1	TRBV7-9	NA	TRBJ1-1	TGTGCCAGCAGCCTAGGGGACAGGGCTGAAGCTTTCTTT	CASSLGDRAEAFF
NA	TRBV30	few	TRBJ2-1	TGTGCCTGGACTAGACTCCGGTACAATGAGCAGTTCTTC	CAWTRLRYNEQFF
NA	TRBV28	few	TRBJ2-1	TGTGCCAGCAGTTTTCAAGGGCCCCCTGGGCAGGACAAGCAGTTCTTC	CASSFQGPPGQDKQFF
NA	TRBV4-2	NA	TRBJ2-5	TGTGCCAGCAGCCAAGCCTCGGGGACCCAGTACTTC	CASSQASGTQYF
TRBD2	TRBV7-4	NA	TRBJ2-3	TGTGCCAGCAGCTTAGTAGGCCTAGCGGGCTTCACAGATACGCAGTATTTT	CASSLVGLAGFTDTQYF
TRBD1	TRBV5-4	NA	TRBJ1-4	TGTGCCAGCAGCTTGGTGCCAGGACAGGGGAATGAAAAACTGTTTTTT	CASSLVPGQGNEKLFF
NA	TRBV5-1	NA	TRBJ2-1	TGCGCCAGCAGCCTTTCGAATACGGACAGTAATGAGCAGTTCTTC	CASSLSNTDSNEQFF
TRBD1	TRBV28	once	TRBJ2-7	TGTGCCAGCAGCGGGACAGTATCCTACGAGCAGTACTTC	CASSGTVSYEQYF
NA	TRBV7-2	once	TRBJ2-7	TGTGCCAGCAGCCAAAGTCTGAGCTCCTACGAGCAGTACTTC	CASSQSLSSYEQYF
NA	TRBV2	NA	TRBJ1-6	TGTGCCAGTATCCGGGACAATAATTCACCCCTCCACTTT	CASIRDNNSPLHF
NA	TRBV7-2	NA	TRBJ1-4	TGTGCCAGCAGCTCCTCCCCTACTCGCGGGAGCCAGTTT	CASSSSPTRGSQF
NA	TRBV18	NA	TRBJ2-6	TGTGCCAGCTCACCACGGAGTCCTAACTCTGGGGCCAACGTCCTGACTTTC	CASSPRSPNSGANVLTF
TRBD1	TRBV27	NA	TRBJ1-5	TGTGCCAGCAGTCTTCACAGGGGTGATAGCAATCAGCCCCAGCATTTT	CASSLHRGDSNQPQHF
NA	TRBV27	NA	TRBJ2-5	TGTGCCAGCAGTCACGGGACTCCTGAGACCCAGTACTTC	CASSHGTPETQYF